This T cell receptor (beta chain) was sequenced for a study of CD8 T cells in ankylosing spondylitis. Study outcomes and limitations: Ankylosing spondylitis blood appeared to be characterized by a TCR beta motif of 8 or 9 highly homologous variants.

Each TCR beta library was made by quantitative 5'-RACE that incorporated molecular barcodes. MiXCR was run by TCRdb on the 5' RACE reads, yielding one entry per CDR3 protein. The table has 650,000 to 800,000 distinct CDR3 sequences, under 20% seen once; the top ten hold over 15%. The sample holds a few counts of this clonotype. What it binds is unknown. The sequenced sample was blood, either unsorted or a sorted T cell fraction (not recorded which). The source of this sequence is a male donor with ankylosing spondylitis.

Written as DNA, the CDR3 is TGCAGTGCTAGAGCATGGCTGGGGGGGTTCAATGAGCAGTTCTTC. It is translated as CSARAWLGGFNEQFF. This rearrangement joins TRBV20-1 to TRBJ2-1, with 7 nucleotides matching TRBD2. Germline assignment: CDR1 DFQATT and CDR2 SNEGSKA (reference sequence). J gave up 6 bases and V 1 base, and 9 bases lay outside the gene matches. The CDR3 spans 15 residues.